A single sample gave rise to the 13 T cell receptor beta chains below, sequenced in a study of breast tumors, draining lymph nodes, adjacent tissues. TCRdb processed the multiplex PCR reads anew with MiXCR; each CDR3 protein has one entry. The table includes about 230,000 distinct CDR3 sequences, less than 40% detected once. Breast cancer patients provided tissue from their axillary draining lymph nodes. What was sequenced was axillary lymph node tissue. Source of these receptors: a female donor with breast cancer. Some clones in this sample may be carry-over from other donors' samples.

This clonotype has only a few counts. This chain uses TRBV5-1 with TRBJ2-1, with unresolved D. The CDR3 contains 15 residues. Trimming took off 4 bases at V and 4 bases at J, with 15 bases between the two ends. The germline CDR1 and CDR2 sequences are SGHRS and YFSETQ. CDR3 region: CASSPPESLYNEQFF. The CDR3 DNA sequence: TGCGCCAGCAGCCCCCCGGAGTCCTTGTACAATGAGCAGTTCTTC. Together with reference TRBV5-1 and TRBJ2-1, the CDR3 gives the full variable domain: KAGVTQTPRYLIKTRGQQVTLSCSPISGHRSVSWYQQTPGQGLQFLFEYFSETQRNKGNFPGRFSGRQFSNSRSEMNVSTLELGDSALYLCASSPPESLYNEQFFGPGTRLTVL.

There are many counts of this clonotype. The genes are TRBV7-6 and TRBJ2-1; possible D gene TRBD2, 6 bases. Trimming stripped 8 bases from V and 5 bases from J, with 16 bases between. The CDR3 covers 14 residues. The germline V gene encodes CDR1 SGHVS and CDR2 FNYEAQ. The CDR3 bases are TGTGCCAGCGGAGATGGGGGGAACCACAATGAGCAGTTCTTC. This gives the protein CASGDGGNHNEQFF.

Ten or more counts support this clonotype. The V gene is TRBV2, the J gene TRBJ2-7, with D possibly TRBD1 on 6 matching bases. V lost 6 bases to trimming and J lost 2 bases, with 17 bases between them. CDR3 length: 15 amino acids. Germline V lookup: CDR1 SNHLY, CDR2 FYNNEI. For the CDR3, the DNA is TGTGCCAGCAGCTTAAGACAGGCAGCCACCTACGAGCAGTACTTC. Protein sequence: CASSLRQAATYEQYF.

This rearrangement joins TRBV6-1 to TRBJ2-5, with 9 nucleotides matching TRBD2. The trim removed 4 bases at V and 5 bases at J, leaving 5 bases unmatched. From germline, CDR1 is MNHNS and CDR2 SASEGT. CDR3 length: 14 amino acids. CDR3 sequence: CASSGLAGMETQYF. CDR3 in DNA: TGTGCCAGCAGTGGTCTAGCGGGAATGGAGACCCAGTACTTC.

This clonotype was observed many times. V is TRBV6-1 and J is TRBJ1-6; D unclear. Germline lookup yields CDR1 MNHNS and CDR2 SASEGT. The CDR3 covers 15 residues. V was pared by 7 bases and J by 0 bases, with 10 bases between. The CDR3 here is CASMTVLSYNSPLHF. The DNA for the CDR3 is TGTGCCAGCATGACGGTACTCTCCTATAATTCACCCCTCCACTTT.

This clonotype came up many times. The V gene is TRBV28, the J gene TRBJ2-2; D is uncertain. Trimming stripped 5 bases from V and 7 bases from J, with 14 bases between. CDR1 is MDHEN and CDR2 is SYDVKM in the germline V gene. This CDR3 has 14 amino acids. In DNA, the CDR3 is TGTGCCAGCAGTCCGTCGGCAAGCAACGGGGAGCTGTTTTTT. Amino acid sequence: CASSPSASNGELFF.

Points on this clonotype: Relative to the germline gene, one junction end is altered; a read error may explain this. CDR3 sequence: CTSGYIGLAGAKGGELFF. The DNA of the CDR3 is TGTACCAGCGGTTACATAGGACTAGCGGGTGCGAAGGGCGGGGAGCTGTTTTTT. This chain connects TRBV6-5 to TRBJ2-2, with 11 bases aligning to TRBD2. The CDR3 loop spans 18 amino acids. Germline-derived CDR1 and CDR2 are MNHEY and SVGAGI.

This clonotype was counted ten times or more. A read error may explain this, as a much larger clone is one base away. V and J are TRBV7-2 and TRBJ1-6, with D perhaps TRBD1 (5 bases). The CDR3 spans 14 residues. CDR1 SGHTA and CDR2 FQGNSA come from the germline V gene. CDR3 in amino acids: CASSLPGTRSPLRF. In nucleotides, the CDR3 is TGTGCCAGCAGCTTACCAGGGACGCGATCACCCCTCCGCTTT.

This clonotype was detected ten times or more. This rearrangement joins TRBV6-1 to TRBJ1-2, with D perhaps TRBD1 (5 bases). The CDR3 length is 13 residues. Looked up from germline, CDR1 is MNHNS and CDR2 is SASEGT. V gave up 0 bases and J gave up 7 bases, with 9 bases separating them. CDR3 sequence (DNA): TGTGCCAGCAGTGAAGCGCGGGGGGGTGGCTACACCTTC. It specifies CASSEARGGGYTF.

This clonotype was detected ten times or more. The V and J genes are TRBV6-1 and TRBJ1-3; D is unresolved. The CDR3 loop spans 15 amino acids. CDR1 and CDR2 from the germline V gene are MNHNS and SASEGT. V lost 4 bases and J 0 bases, leaving 10 bases between the germline ends. CDR3 sequence (DNA): TGTGCCAGCAGTGCCTGGTCGGTCTCTGGAAACACCATATATTTT. Its translation is CASSAWSVSGNTIYF.

At least ten counts were recorded for this clonotype. This rearrangement joins TRBV11-2 to TRBJ2-1, with D possibly matching TRBD2 (5 bases). Germline V gives CDR1 SGHAT, CDR2 FQNNGV. V was trimmed by 6 bases and J by 12 bases, leaving 12 bases between them. CDR3 length equals 11 residues. DNA of the CDR3: TGTGCCAGCAGTCTACTAGTGGGGCAGTTCTTC. It specifies CASSLLVGQFF. The full variable domain, its missing parts supplied by reference TRBV11-2 and TRBJ2-1, is EAGVAQSPRYKIIEKRQSVAFWCNPISGHATLYWYQQILGQGPKLLIQFQNNGVVDDSQLPKDRFSAERLKGVDSTLKIQPAKLEDSAVYLCASSLLVGQFFGPGTRLTVL.

This clonotype was detected only a few times. The chain uses TRBV27 and TRBJ2-7; D remains unclear. CDR1 and CDR2 (germline): MNHEY, SMNVEV (reference sequence). The CDR3 contains 14 residues. Between the trimmed V and J ends, which lost 10 bases and 2 bases, there was a span of 18 bases. As DNA, the CDR3 is TGTGCCACCCAGTCAGCCAACCCCCCCTACGAGCAGTACTTC. Its protein is CATQSANPPYEQYF.

CDR3: CATSRVIAGFGNTIYF. CDR3 in DNA: TGTGCCACCAGCAGAGTAATAGCGGGGTTCGGAAACACCATATATTTT. The V gene is TRBV15, the J gene TRBJ1-3; D is unresolved. The CDR3 spans 16 residues. CDR1 and CDR2 from the germline V gene are LNHNV and YYDKDF (reference sequence). Trimming stripped 1 base from V and 4 bases from J, with 14 bases between.